This T cell receptor beta chain originates from a study of beta chain features in type 1 diabetes. Trimming cost V 5 bases and J 0 bases, with 11 bases left between them. The CDR3 is 15 amino acids. Germline CDR1 and CDR2: SEHNR and FQNEAQ (reference sequence). This clone was seen more than once but under ten times. Reverse transcribing all isolated RNA meant expressed TCRB transcripts were sequenced. The repertoire was sequenced with immunoSEQ multiplex PCR; TCRdb's copy has only in-frame clones and lacks some. The sample lists under 250,000 clones, about 11% occurring once. Sorting produced populations that all topped 95% purity.

Sequencing was carried out using central memory CD4+ T cells from blood. The V call is TRBV7-9, the J call TRBJ1-3; no clear D. The origin of this receptor is a man aged 18 to 30 in good health. CDR3 coding DNA: TGTGCCAGCAGCCGGCCCGGGAGCTCTGGAAACACCATATATTTT. Its protein is CASSRPGSSGNTIYF.